These 12 T cell receptor beta chains share one sample of origin, sequenced in a study of cytomegalovirus exposure and HLA in healthy donors. This PCR relied on a set of 60 Vbeta primers and 13 Jbeta primers. Assay: immunoSEQ multiplex PCR; the TCRdb copy retains only in-frame clones and omits some. The data contain a few hundred thousand clones, over 70% of them singletons. The sequencing sample was made of PBMCs. These receptor sequences come from a girl aged 2 to 10 in good health and CMV-seronegative.

The chain has TRBV6-5 and TRBJ1-1, with 9 bases that match TRBD1. V dropped 2 bases and J dropped 9; count of bases not matched to a gene: 4. CDR3 length: 13 amino acids. Germline-derived CDR1 and CDR2 are MNHEY and SVGAGI. CDR3 residues: CASSYVGQGQAFF. The DNA of the CDR3 is TGTGCCAGCAGTTACGTGGGACAGGGCCAAGCTTTCTTT.

This clone was recorded once. The V gene is TRBV6-1, the J gene TRBJ1-1, with D maybe TRBD1 (6 bases). The length of the CDR3 is 14 residues. Trimming pared 8 bases from V and 3 bases from J, leaving 16 bases between. Looked up from germline, CDR1 is MNHNS and CDR2 is SASEGT. The CDR3 region has the DNA TGTGCCAGCGTCTTACAGGGCCGCGACACTGAAGCTTTCTTT. This sequence encodes CASVLQGRDTEAFF.

The V call is TRBV28, the J call TRBJ2-5, with D perhaps TRBD1 (6 bases). V was cut by 8 bases and J by 3 bases, with 19 bases left in between. Per the germline V gene, CDR1 is MDHEN and CDR2 is SYDVKM. CDR3 length: 15 amino acids. CDR3 in DNA: TGTGCCAGCGGCTGGTCGGGACAAAGGAAAGAGACCCAGTACTTC. Encoded protein: CASGWSGQRKETQYF.

This clone came up once. Sequence at one end of the junction differs from germline and may be a read error. DNA of the CDR3: TGTGCCAGCAGTTACTCATATCCTGGGGCTCGCTCCTTC. It encodes CASSYSYPGARSF. J is TRBJ1-2 and V is TRBV6-5; a possible D gene is TRBD1 (5 bases). The CDR3 consists of 13 residues. Germline loops: CDR1 MNHEY, CDR2 SVGAGI.

The chain carries TRBV10-2 and TRBJ1-2; 7 bases agree with TRBD1. The germline CDR1 and CDR2 sequences are WSHSY and SAAADI. The V gene end was trimmed by 3 bases and the J gene end by 8 bases; junction bases not matched to a gene: 12. This CDR3 spans 15 amino acids. This CDR3 reads CASSDLTTGNEGYTF. The CDR3, as DNA: TGCGCCAGCAGTGATTTGACGACAGGGAATGAGGGCTACACCTTC.

The chain combines TRBV15 with TRBJ2-1, with D perhaps TRBD2 (5 bases). Per germline, CDR1 LNHNV and CDR2 YYDKDF (reference sequence). V was trimmed by 4 bases and J by 0 bases, leaving 16 bases between them. This CDR3 is 17 amino acids long. The CDR3 sequence is CATSTEGRTSSYNEQFF. The CDR3 DNA reads TGTGCCACCAGCACCGAGGGCCGTACGAGCTCCTACAATGAGCAGTTCTTC.

This chain joins TRBV7-9 and TRBJ1-1, with D perhaps matching TRBD1 (6 bases). The CDR3 sequence is 14 residues long. V was pared by 4 bases and J by 4 bases, with 13 bases between. Germline CDR1 SEHNR, CDR2 FQNEAQ (reference sequence). CDR3 bases: TGTGCCAGCAGCTACAGCGCAGGGGCCACTGAAGCTTTCTTT. The encoded protein is CASSYSAGATEAFF.

The chain combines TRBV5-1 with TRBJ2-1, with D possibly TRBD1 on 6 matching bases. Germline V CDR1 and CDR2: SGHRS, YFSETQ. V lost 5 bases, J lost 4 bases, and 16 bases lay in between. The CDR3 length is 15 residues. CDR3 sequence reads: CASSVPQGLYNEQFF. In nucleotides, the CDR3 is TGCGCCAGCAGTGTACCACAGGGTTTGTACAATGAGCAGTTCTTC.

The rearrangement uses TRBV7-9 and TRBJ2-7, with 11 bases lining up with TRBD2. Germline values: CDR1 SEHNR, CDR2 FQNEAQ (reference sequence). V was clipped by 1 base and J by 5 bases; unmatched bases: 4. The CDR3 consists of 15 residues. The CDR3 coding sequence is TGTGCCAGCAGCTTAGAACTAGCGGGAGCCAACGAGCAGTACTTC. This sequence encodes CASSLELAGANEQYF.

The CDR3 spells CASNPTTLPGNTIYF. The CDR3 DNA sequence: TGTGCCAGTAACCCGACGACATTGCCTGGAAACACCATATATTTT. The chain is built from TRBV19 and TRBJ1-3, with D unclear. The CDR3 has 15 residues. Germline V gene data show CDR1 as LNHDA and CDR2 as SQIVND (reference sequence). The V end lost 7 bases, the J end lost 2 bases, and 15 bases lay between the germline ends.

This chain uses TRBV4-1 with TRBJ1-5; a possible D gene is TRBD1 (6 bases). This CDR3 is built from 17 residues. V was trimmed by 0 bases and J by 1 base, leaving 13 bases between them. CDR1 and CDR2 from the germline V gene are MGHRA and YSYEKL. CDR3 nucleotides: TGCGCCAGCAGCCAAGATGTTGGGGGCTGGAGCAATCAGCCCCAGCATTTT. Translated, it gives CASSQDVGGWSNQPQHF.

As regards this clone: This CDR3 is also generated by other DNA sequences in the sample. The rearrangement joins TRBV10-3 to TRBJ2-2, with 8 bases matching TRBD1. Germline-derived CDR1 and CDR2 are ENHRY and SYGVKD. The CDR3 covers 14 residues. After removal of 6 bases from V and 1 base from J, the junction contained 1 base not matched to a gene. This CDR3 reads CAIRGTGNTGELFF. CDR3 DNA: TGTGCCATCAGGGGGACAGGGAACACCGGGGAGCTGTTTTTT.